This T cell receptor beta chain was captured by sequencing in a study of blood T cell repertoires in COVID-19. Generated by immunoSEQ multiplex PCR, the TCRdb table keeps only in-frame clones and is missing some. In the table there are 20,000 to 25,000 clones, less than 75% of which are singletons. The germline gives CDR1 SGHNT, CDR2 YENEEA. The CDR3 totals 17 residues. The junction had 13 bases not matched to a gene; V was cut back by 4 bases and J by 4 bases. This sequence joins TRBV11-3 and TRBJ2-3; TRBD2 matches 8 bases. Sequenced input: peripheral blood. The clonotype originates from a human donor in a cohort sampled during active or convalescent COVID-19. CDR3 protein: CASSSGGEREWSDTQYF. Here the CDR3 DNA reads TGTGCCAGCAGCTCCGGCGGCGAGCGGGAGTGGTCAGATACGCAGTATTTT.